These T cell receptor beta chains were read from a single sample in a study of neoadjuvant anti-PD-1 for oral cavity cancer. Here immunoSEQ multiplex PCR was the method, and the copy in TCRdb shows in-frame clones only, minus some. The sample carries tens of thousands of clones, 35% to 40% recorded once. This sample comprised tumor tissue, obtained after nivolumab (anti-PD-1) treatment. The receptors originated from a person aged 35-79 years with oral cavity squamous cell carcinoma. CDR3s include the opening cysteine and the closing phenylalanine or tryptophan. Fields, in order: CDR3 protein, CDR3 DNA, D gene, J gene, V gene, clone size. D genes are given only for firm matches. Clone size appears in some rows only: once, few, many, or a class for an expanded clone.

CASSFGDRGHEQYF TGCGCCAGCAGCTTTGGGGACAGGGGCCACGAGCAGTACTTC TRBD1 TRBJ2-7 TRBV5-1 -
CASSPGGGEQFF TGTGCCAGCTCACCAGGGGGTGGTGAGCAGTTCTTC - TRBJ2-1 TRBV18 -
CASEGNPHEAFF TGTGCCAGCGAGGGAAACCCCCATGAAGCTTTCTTT - TRBJ1-1 TRBV6-1 few
CASSFGLPYEQYF TGTGCCAGCAGCTTTGGACTACCCTACGAGCAGTACTTC - TRBJ2-7 TRBV11-2 few
CASSPTRQGFNQPQHF TGTGCCAGCTCACCTACCAGACAGGGATTCAATCAGCCCCAGCATTTT TRBD1 TRBJ1-5 TRBV18 -
CSVDLSWQGYYGYTF TGCAGCGTCGACCTCTCTTGGCAGGGCTACTATGGCTACACCTTC - TRBJ1-2 TRBV29-1 many
CASSSTAGRGGHNSPLHF TGTGCCAGCAGCTCAACCGCCGGCAGGGGAGGCCATAATTCACCCCTCCACTTT - TRBJ1-6 TRBV9 -
CASSSGLAGLQFF TGTGCCAGCAGTTCGGGACTAGCGGGGCTCCAGTTCTTC TRBD2 TRBJ2-1 TRBV27 -
CASSYSRTGDTEAFF TGTGCCAGCAGTTACTCGAGGACAGGGGACACTGAAGCTTTCTTT TRBD1 TRBJ1-1 TRBV6-5 -
CASRPRQYSNQPQHF TGTGCCAGCAGACCCAGACAGTATAGCAATCAGCCCCAGCATTTT - TRBJ1-5 TRBV6-5 -
CASSQGRHSEAFF TGCGCCAGCAGCCAAGGGAGGCACAGTGAAGCTTTCTTT - TRBJ1-1 TRBV4-1 -
CASSLGGLTLQETQYF TGTGCCAGCAGCTTAGGAGGACTGACCCTCCAAGAGACCCAGTACTTC - TRBJ2-5 TRBV7-8 many
CATGGGGLSNQPQHF TGTGCCACCGGTGGAGGGGGCTTAAGCAATCAGCCCCAGCATTTT TRBD1 TRBJ1-5 TRBV27 many
CASTTYKTGNQPQHF TGTGCCAGCACCACTTACAAGACAGGCAATCAGCCCCAGCATTTT - TRBJ1-5 TRBV6-1 few
CASSLYRGQDAYEQYF TGTGCCAGCAGTTTGTACCGGGGACAGGACGCCTACGAGCAGTACTTC TRBD1 TRBJ2-7 TRBV7-9 few